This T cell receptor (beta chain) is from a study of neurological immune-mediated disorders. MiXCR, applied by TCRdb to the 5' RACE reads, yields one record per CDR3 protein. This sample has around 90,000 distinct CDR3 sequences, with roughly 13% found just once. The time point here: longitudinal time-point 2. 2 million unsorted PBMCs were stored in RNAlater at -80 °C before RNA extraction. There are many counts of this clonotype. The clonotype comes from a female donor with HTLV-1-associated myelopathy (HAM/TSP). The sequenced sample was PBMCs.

CDR3: CASSQSLAGGTDTQYF. DNA of the CDR3: TGCGCCAGCAGCCAGTCCCTTGCGGGGGGGACAGATACGCAGTATTTT. The chain carries TRBV4-3 and TRBJ2-3, with TRBD2 identical over 9 bases. Trimming took 3 bases from V and 3 from J; bases not matched to a gene: 7. CDR1 is LGHNA, CDR2 YSLEER, per germline. The length of the CDR3 is 16 residues.